Listed below are T cell receptor beta chains from one sample, sequenced in a study of blood T cell repertoires in COVID-19. Clones were sequenced by immunoSEQ multiplex PCR, and TCRdb holds only the in-frame ones, with some missing. This sample has 150,000 to 200,000 clones; 65% to 90% occur once, and the top ten carry 15%. Sequencing input: PBMCs or T cells enriched from blood (not recorded which). These TCRs come from a man aged 45-60 years who had recovered from COVID-19. Both conserved end residues are part of each CDR3. D genes are given only for firm matches. Clone size is given for some rows only: seen once, a few or many times, or a class if the clone is expanded.

TRBJ1-2,TRBD1,once,TRBV6-5,TGTGCCAGCAGACCCGAGGGACAGGGGGCGCGGGGCTACACCTTC,CASRPEGQGARGYTF
TRBJ2-1,NA,NA,TRBV5-8,TGTGCCAGCAGCTTGTGGAGGGAGTACGATGAGCAGTTCTTC,CASSLWREYDEQFF
TRBJ1-4,TRBD1,NA,TRBV6-5,TGTGCCAGCAGTTACTCTGGGACAGGGGGCTCAAAACTGTTTTTT,CASSYSGTGGSKLFF
TRBJ2-7,TRBD1,NA,TRBV7-8,TGTGCCAGCAGCTTAGTCTCTCGGACAGGGTCTAACGAGCAGTACTTC,CASSLVSRTGSNEQYF
TRBJ1-1,NA,NA,TRBV18,TGTGCCAGCTCATCCAACACAGGGAACACTGAAGCTTTCTTT,CASSSNTGNTEAFF
TRBJ2-7,NA,NA,TRBV4-2,TGTGCCAGCAGCCAAGATCGTCAGGGTCAGTACTTC,CASSQDRQGQYF
TRBJ2-3,TRBD1,NA,TRBV4-1,TGCGCCAGCAGCCAGAACAGGGGGTCAGATACGCAGTATTTT,CASSQNRGSDTQYF
TRBJ2-7,NA,NA,TRBV19,TGTGCCACCCGGGGAGCTGCCTTCTACGAGCAGTACTTC,CATRGAAFYEQYF
TRBJ2-7,NA,NA,TRBV28,TGTGCCAGCAGTTTATGGTGGGCTTCGTACGAGCAGTACTTC,CASSLWWASYEQYF
TRBJ1-1,TRBD1,NA,TRBV2,TGTGCCAGCAGCGAAAAACCAATAACGGGACAGGGGAACACTGAAGCTTTCTTT,CASSEKPITGQGNTEAFF
TRBJ2-2,TRBD1,NA,TRBV5-6,TGTGCCAGCTTGGGACAGGGGCGGAACACCGGGGAGCTGTTTTTT,CASLGQGRNTGELFF
TRBJ1-1,TRBD1,NA,TRBV28,TGTGCCAGCAGTCAAGCCGGGACAGGGAACACTGAAGCTTTCTTT,CASSQAGTGNTEAFF
TRBJ2-7,TRBD1,NA,TRBV19,TGTGCCAGTAGCCGGAGTGGACAGGCCAATTCCTACGAGCAGTACTTC,CASSRSGQANSYEQYF
TRBJ2-5,NA,NA,TRBV3-1/TRBV3-2,TGTGCCAGCAGCCAACCCCTCCCTGCGGCCCAGTACTTC,CASSQPLPAAQYF
TRBJ2-5,TRBD2,NA,TRBV5-4,TGTGCCAGCAGCCCATTAGCGGGGAGGAGCGAGACCCAGTACTTC,CASSPLAGRSETQYF
TRBJ2-1,NA,NA,TRBV9,TGTGCCAGCAGCGTAGGGGCAGGGTCGTTGGAAGAGCAGTTCTTC,CASSVGAGSLEEQFF
TRBJ2-7,TRBD1,NA,TRBV5-1,TGCGCCAGCAGCTTGGTGCCCGGGACAGGGAACTACGAGCAGTACTTC,CASSLVPGTGNYEQYF
TRBJ1-1,TRBD1,NA,TRBV3-1/TRBV3-2,TGTGCCAGCAGCCCTTGGGGACAGTCTGAAGCTTTCTTT,CASSPWGQSEAFF
TRBJ2-1,NA,NA,TRBV2,TGTGCCAGTACGGTCTCACCTTACAATGAGCAGTTCTTC,CASTVSPYNEQFF
TRBJ2-7,TRBD2,NA,TRBV4-2,TGTGCCAGCAGTTTAGCGGGGGTAAGCTCCTACGAGCAGTACTTC,CASSLAGVSSYEQYF
TRBJ2-5,TRBD1,NA,TRBV7-6,TGTGCCAGCAGCTTCCGCGTTACAGGGGCGGGAGAGACCCAGTACTTC,CASSFRVTGAGETQYF
TRBJ1-5,NA,NA,TRBV18,TGTGCCAGCTCACCTAAGGGGCAAGTCAATCAGCCCCAGCATTTT,CASSPKGQVNQPQHF